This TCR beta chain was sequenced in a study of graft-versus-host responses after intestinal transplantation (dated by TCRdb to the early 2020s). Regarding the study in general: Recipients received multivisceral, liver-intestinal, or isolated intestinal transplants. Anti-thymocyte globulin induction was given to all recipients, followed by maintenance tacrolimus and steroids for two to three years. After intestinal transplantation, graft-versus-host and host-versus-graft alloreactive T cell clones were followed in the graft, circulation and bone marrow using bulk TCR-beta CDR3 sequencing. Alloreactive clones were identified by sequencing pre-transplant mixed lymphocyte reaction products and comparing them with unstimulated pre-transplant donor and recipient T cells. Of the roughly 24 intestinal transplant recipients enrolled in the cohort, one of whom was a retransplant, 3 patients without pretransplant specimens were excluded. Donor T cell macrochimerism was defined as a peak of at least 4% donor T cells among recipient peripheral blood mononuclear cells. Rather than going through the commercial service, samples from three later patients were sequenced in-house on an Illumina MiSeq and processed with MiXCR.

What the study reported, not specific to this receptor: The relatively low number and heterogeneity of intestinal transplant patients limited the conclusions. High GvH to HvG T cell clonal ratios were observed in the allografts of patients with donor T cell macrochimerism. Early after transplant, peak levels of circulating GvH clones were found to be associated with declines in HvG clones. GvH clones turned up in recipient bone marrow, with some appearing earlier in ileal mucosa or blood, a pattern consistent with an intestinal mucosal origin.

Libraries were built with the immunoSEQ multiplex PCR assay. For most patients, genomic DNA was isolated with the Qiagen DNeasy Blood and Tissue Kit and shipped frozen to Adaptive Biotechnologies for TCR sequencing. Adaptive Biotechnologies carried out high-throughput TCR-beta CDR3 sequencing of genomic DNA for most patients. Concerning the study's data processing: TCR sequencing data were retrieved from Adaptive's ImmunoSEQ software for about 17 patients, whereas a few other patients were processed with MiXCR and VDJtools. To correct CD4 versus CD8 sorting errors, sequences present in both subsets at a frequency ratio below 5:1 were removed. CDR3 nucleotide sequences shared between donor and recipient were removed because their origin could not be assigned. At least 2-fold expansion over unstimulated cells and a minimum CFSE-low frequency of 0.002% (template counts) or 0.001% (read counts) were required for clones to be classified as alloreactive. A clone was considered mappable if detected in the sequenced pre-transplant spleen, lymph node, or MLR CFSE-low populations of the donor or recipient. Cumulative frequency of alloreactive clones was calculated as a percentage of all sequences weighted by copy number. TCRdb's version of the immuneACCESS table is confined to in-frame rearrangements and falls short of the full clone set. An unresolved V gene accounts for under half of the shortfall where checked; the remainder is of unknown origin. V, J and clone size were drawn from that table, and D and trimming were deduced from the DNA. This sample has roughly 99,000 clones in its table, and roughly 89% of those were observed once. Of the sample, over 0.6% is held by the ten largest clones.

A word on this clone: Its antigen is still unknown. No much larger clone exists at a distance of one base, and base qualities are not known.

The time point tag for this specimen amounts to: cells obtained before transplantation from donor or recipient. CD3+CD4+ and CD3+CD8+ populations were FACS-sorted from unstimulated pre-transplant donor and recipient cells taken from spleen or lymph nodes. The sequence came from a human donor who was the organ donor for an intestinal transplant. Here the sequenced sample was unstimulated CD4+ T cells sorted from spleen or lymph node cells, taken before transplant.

For the CDR3, the sequence is CASSTSGTSGRRHSGANVLTF. At the DNA level, the sequence is TGTGCCAGCAGTACCTCCGGGACTAGCGGGAGGCGCCACTCTGGGGCCAACGTCCTGACTTTC. Recombination connected TRBV27 to TRBJ2-6, and 15 junctional nucleotides match TRBD2. From V the trimming removes 5 bases and from J it removes 0 bases, while the gene matches leave 11 bases of the junction unaccounted for. The germline V gene (reference sequence) yields MNHEY for CDR1 and SMNVEV for CDR2. Including cysteine and phenylalanine, the CDR3 has 21 amino acids. Here the CDR3 DNA is all that survives: 63 bases in frame from base 1.